The 26 T cell receptor beta chains below come from one sample, sequenced in a study of breast tumors, draining lymph nodes, adjacent tissues. Samples came from axillary lymph nodes draining the breast cancer. TCRdb independently ran MiXCR on the multiplex PCR reads; one entry per CDR3 protein. The sample includes 200,000 to 250,000 distinct CDR3 sequences, less than 35% of them seen just once. The specimen was axillary lymph node tissue. These receptor sequences come from a female donor with breast cancer. Some clones in this sample may be carry-over from other donors' samples.

Notes on this clonotype: Possible read error: a much larger clone is one base away. The J gene is TRBJ2-5, the V gene TRBV6-6; D remains unclear. The CDR3 contains 11 residues. CDR1 and CDR2 from the germline V gene are MNHNY and SVGAGI (reference sequence). Trimming removed 6 bases from V and 5 bases from J, with 7 bases in between. The CDR3 is CASRLEETQYF. In nucleotides, the CDR3 is TGTGCCAGCAGACTGGAGGAGACCCAGTACTTC.

Turning to this clonotype: This sequence may be a read error, since a much larger clone differs from it by one base. The rearrangement links TRBV7-2 to TRBJ1-3, with unresolved D. The CDR3 sequence is 15 residues long. The germline V gene has CDR1 SGHTA and CDR2 FQGNSA. The CDR3 DNA reads TGTGCCAGCAGCGGATGGACCCGGTCCGGAAACACCATACATTTT. Translating it yields CASSGWTRSGNTIHF.

The rearrangement joins TRBV20-1 to TRBJ1-5; D is uncertain. The CDR3 covers 8 residues. CDR1 and CDR2 (germline): DFQATT, SNEGSKA (reference sequence). Trimming left V 5 bases short and J 9 bases short, with 2 bases between. CDR3 nucleotides: TGCAGTGCTTGGCCCCAGCATTTT. This codes for CSAWPQHF.

The chain combines TRBV20-1 with TRBJ1-4, with TRBD1 identical over 8 bases. Trimming cost V 3 bases and J 8 bases; bases outside gene matches: 8. CDR1 is DFQATT, CDR2 SNEGSKA, per germline (reference sequence). The CDR3 has 14 amino acids. The chain's CDR3 is CSASGDRGEEKLFF. The CDR3 DNA is TGCAGTGCTAGTGGCGACAGGGGAGAGGAAAAACTGTTTTTT.

There are many counts of this clonotype. The chain uses TRBV19 and TRBJ1-2; 7 bases are shared with TRBD1. The CDR3 is 14 residues long. CDR1 LNHDA and CDR2 SQIVND come from the germline V gene (reference sequence). Unmatched junction bases numbered 2, after V lost 3 bases and J lost 1 base. The CDR3, as DNA: TGTGCCAGTAGTATCACAGGGGATAACTATGGCTACACCTTC. As protein: CASSITGDNYGYTF.

This clonotype was seen only a few times. This may be a read error, as it is one base from a much larger clone. V usage is TRBV9 and J usage is TRBJ2-1, with 8 bases aligning to TRBD1. The CDR3 totals 14 residues. The germline V gene has CDR1 SGDLS and CDR2 YYNGEE. The CDR3 is CASSVVTGAGEQSF. CDR3 DNA: TGTGCCAGCAGCGTAGTGACAGGGGCAGGTGAGCAGTCCTTC.

This clonotype was observed many times. V gene TRBV9 combines with J gene TRBJ2-1; D is perhaps TRBD2 (5 bases). Trimming pared 6 bases from V and 10 bases from J, leaving 17 bases between. Germline CDR1 is SGDLS and CDR2 is YYNGEE. This CDR3 has 13 amino acids. CDR3 DNA: TGTGCCAGCACGGCCGACGGGTGGGAGGAGCAGTTCTTC. This translates into CASTADGWEEQFF.

V usage is TRBV6-1 and J usage is TRBJ2-1; maybe TRBD1 (6 bases). Germline assignment: CDR1 MNHNS and CDR2 SASEGT. Trimming took off 6 bases at V and 8 bases at J, with 20 bases between the two ends. This CDR3 has 15 amino acids. CDR3 sequence: CASRYRTDALDEQFF. The DNA of the CDR3 is TGTGCCAGCAGGTATCGGACAGACGCCTTGGATGAGCAGTTCTTC.

This clonotype was seen at least ten times. This chain uses TRBV13 with TRBJ1-3; maybe TRBD1 (6 bases). V lost 4 bases and J 5 bases, leaving 18 bases between the germline ends. Germline CDR1 is PRHDT and CDR2 is FYEKMQ (reference sequence). The CDR3 length is 16 residues. This CDR3 reads CASSSGAGDQRNTIYF. DNA of the CDR3: TGTGCCAGCAGCTCAGGGGCGGGGGACCAAAGAAACACCATATATTTT.

This clonotype was recorded many times. The chain has TRBV7-2 and TRBJ2-1; 13 bases fit TRBD2. Germline V gives CDR1 SGHTA, CDR2 FQGNSA. V shed 6 bases, J shed 8 bases, and the junction held 7 bases outside the gene matches. This CDR3 is built from 15 residues. The CDR3 region is CASRILAGGRDEQFF. CDR3 nucleotide sequence: TGTGCCAGCAGAATACTAGCGGGAGGGCGGGATGAGCAGTTCTTC.

With regard to this clonotype: Given a much more abundant clone one base away, this may be a read error. J is TRBJ1-5 and V is TRBV12-3 or TRBV12-4; D not certain. The CDR3 covers 12 residues. CDR3 DNA sequence: TGTGCTAGTGGTTTGGCTTTAGAACCCCAGCATTTT. It specifies CASGLALEPQHF.

The genes are TRBV30 and TRBJ2-1, with TRBD2 matching 9 bases. The CDR3 contains 16 residues. Per germline, CDR1 GTSNPN and CDR2 SVGIG (reference sequence). After removal of 2 bases from V and 8 bases from J, the junction contained 13 bases not matched to a gene. The CDR3 loop reads CAWSLSGGRASYEQFF. The DNA for the CDR3 is TGTGCCTGGAGTTTGTCTGGCGGGAGGGCCTCATATGAGCAGTTCTTC.

This clonotype was seen repeatedly, ten times or more. The rearrangement joins TRBV5-1 to TRBJ2-2; D gene ambiguous. The V and J ends lost 0 bases and 7 bases respectively, with 1 base between them. The CDR3 runs to 11 residues. Per germline, CDR1 SGHRS and CDR2 YFSETQ. The CDR3 sequence: CASSLDGELFF. CDR3 nucleotides: TGCGCCAGCAGCTTGGACGGGGAGCTGTTTTTT.

This clonotype was picked up a small number of times. This chain joins TRBV28 and TRBJ2-7, with D unclear. Trimming shortened V by 5 bases and J by 0 bases, and 14 bases separated the two germline ends. This CDR3 has 15 residues. Germline lookup yields CDR1 MDHEN and CDR2 SYDVKM. The CDR3 is CASSPPGQSSYEQYF. CDR3 in DNA: TGTGCCAGCAGTCCTCCCGGGCAAAGCTCCTACGAGCAGTACTTC.

The V and J genes are TRBV5-1 and TRBJ1-2; TRBD1 might be the D (5 bases). There are 13 residues in the CDR3. Between the trimmed V and J ends, which lost 0 bases and 8 bases, there was a span of 11 bases. Looked up from germline, CDR1 is SGHRS and CDR2 is YFSETQ. In nucleotides, the CDR3 is TGCGCCAGCAGCTTGGAGAGGCGGGGGGGCTACACCTTC. As protein: CASSLERRGGYTF.

The rearrangement uses TRBV9 and TRBJ2-1; TRBD1 matches at 10 bases. This CDR3 is 15 amino acids long. CDR1 is SGDLS, CDR2 YYNGEE, per germline. The ends lost 0 bases at V and 5 bases at J; junction bases unmatched: 2. DNA for the CDR3: TGTGCCAGCAGCGTAGGACAGGGGGCCAACAATGAGCAGTTCTTC. Its protein is CASSVGQGANNEQFF.

A word on this clonotype: A clone one base away is much larger, so this may be a read error. It is likely a read error, because the conserved phenylalanine at the end of the CDR3 is missing. The chain carries TRBV9 and TRBJ2-7; D might be TRBD1 or TRBD2, each matching 5 bases. V lost 0 bases to trimming and J lost 6 bases, with 10 bases between them. CDR3 length: 13 residues. Germline CDR1 reads SGDLS; CDR2 reads YYNGEE. The CDR3 sequence: CASSVAPGTEQYS. In DNA form, the CDR3 reads TGTGCCAGCAGCGTAGCTCCAGGGACCGAGCAGTACTCC.

This clonotype was recorded at least ten times. This rearrangement joins TRBV20-1 to TRBJ2-5; 12 bases map to TRBD2. J lost 5 bases, V lost 6 bases, and 4 bases had no gene match. The germline V gene encodes CDR1 DFQATT and CDR2 SNEGSKA (reference sequence). The CDR3 runs to 13 residues. CDR3 region: CSAWTSGVETQYF. CDR3 bases: TGCAGTGCCTGGACTAGCGGGGTTGAGACCCAGTACTTC.

The chain joins TRBV6-1 to TRBJ1-5, with no clear D. This CDR3 region has 14 residues. The germline V and J ends were trimmed by 5 bases and 0 bases, with 8 bases remaining between them. Germline values: CDR1 MNHNS, CDR2 SASEGT. CDR3 in amino acids: CASSLVYSNQPQHF. In DNA form, the CDR3 reads TGTGCCAGCAGTCTCGTTTATAGCAATCAGCCCCAGCATTTT.

In this sample, this clonotype turned up many times. V and J are TRBV12-5 and TRBJ2-2; D perhaps matches TRBD1 (6 bases). The CDR3 is 17 residues long. Germline CDR1 reads LGHNT; CDR2 reads FRNRAP. The V end was cut by 4 bases, the J end by 4 bases, with 19 bases between. The CDR3 nucleotides read TGTGCTAGTGGTTCAACCTTAACGGGACAACCCACCGGGGAGCTGTTTTTT. This codes for CASGSTLTGQPTGELFF.

CDR3 sequence reads: CASTSTGSGYTF. In DNA, the CDR3 is TGTGCCAGCACATCGACAGGGTCTGGCTACACCTTC. This chain joins TRBV2 and TRBJ1-2; 7 nucleotides agree with TRBD1. J was trimmed by 7 bases and V by 7 bases; bases with no gene match: 6. The CDR3 contains 12 residues. Germline V gives CDR1 SNHLY, CDR2 FYNNEI.

On this clonotype: A much larger clone differs by one base, so this may be a read error. Given the absence of the conserved phenylalanine or tryptophan at the CDR3 end, a read error is likely. The J gene is TRBJ1-2, the V gene TRBV7-9; maybe TRBD1 (6 bases). The V end lost 4 bases, the J end lost 3 bases, and 9 bases lay between the germline ends. This CDR3 region has 13 residues. The germline CDR1 and CDR2 sequences are SEHNR and FQNEAQ (reference sequence). The CDR3 sequence is CASSSDRYYGYTL. CDR3 DNA sequence: TGTGCCAGCAGCTCGGACAGATACTATGGCTACACCCTC.

The sample holds many counts of this clonotype. The V gene is TRBV6-1, the J gene TRBJ2-7; D perhaps matches TRBD1 (6 bases). The V end lost 7 bases, the J end lost 0 bases, and 16 bases lay between the germline ends. The CDR3 covers 15 residues. Germline CDR1 and CDR2: MNHNS and SASEGT. For the CDR3, the DNA is TGTGCCAGCACCCGGGACACTCGGAGCTCCTACGAGCAGTACTTC. It translates to CASTRDTRSSYEQYF.

About this clonotype: Possible read error: a much larger clone is one base away. The chain carries TRBV6-1 and TRBJ2-1; 7 bases agree with TRBD2. V gave up 5 bases and J gave up 2 bases; unmatched junction bases: 6. The CDR3 length is 15 residues. CDR1 MNHNS and CDR2 SASEGT come from the germline V gene. CDR3 sequence reads: CASSQWTSAYNEQFF. The CDR3 DNA follows: TGTGCCAGCAGTCAATGGACTAGTGCCTACAATGAGCAGTTCTTC.

This chain links TRBV9 with TRBJ2-1, with TRBD2 identical over 11 bases. CDR1 is SGDLS, CDR2 YYNGEE, per germline. V dropped 3 bases and J dropped 8; count of bases not matched to a gene: 16. The CDR3 is made up of 18 amino acids. In DNA, the CDR3 is TGTGCCAGCAGCGCTTCAATTAGCGGGAGGGCCGCGGCCGATGAGCAGTTCTTC. Encoded protein: CASSASISGRAAADEQFF. Combining the CDR3 with reference TRBV9 and TRBJ2-1 gives the whole variable domain DSGVTQTPKHLITATGQRVTLRCSPRSGDLSVYWYQQSLDQGLQFLIQYYNGEERAKGNILERFSAQQFPDLHSELNLSSLELGDSALYFCASSASISGRAAADEQFFGPGTRLTVL.

This clonotype was observed at least ten times. The J gene is TRBJ1-2, the V gene TRBV4-3; D unclear. Germline assignment: CDR1 LGHNA and CDR2 YSLEER. The CDR3 has 15 amino acids. The V end was cut by 1 base, the J end by 2 bases, with 11 bases between. DNA of the CDR3: TGCGCCAGCAGCCAAGGGTCGGGTCTCAACTATGGCTACACCTTC. Its protein product is CASSQGSGLNYGYTF.